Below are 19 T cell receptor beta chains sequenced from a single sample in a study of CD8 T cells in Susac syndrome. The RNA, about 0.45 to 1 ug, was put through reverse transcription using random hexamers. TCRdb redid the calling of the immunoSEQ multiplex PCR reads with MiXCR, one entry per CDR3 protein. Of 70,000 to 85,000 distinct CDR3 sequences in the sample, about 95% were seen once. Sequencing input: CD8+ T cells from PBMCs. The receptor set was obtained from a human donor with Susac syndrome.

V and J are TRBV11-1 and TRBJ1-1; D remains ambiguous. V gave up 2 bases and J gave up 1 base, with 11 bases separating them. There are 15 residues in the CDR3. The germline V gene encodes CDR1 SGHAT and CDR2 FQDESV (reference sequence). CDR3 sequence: CASSLRAGRNTEAFF. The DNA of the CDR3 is TGTGCCAGCAGCTTACGGGCTGGACGGAACACTGAAGCTTTCTTT.

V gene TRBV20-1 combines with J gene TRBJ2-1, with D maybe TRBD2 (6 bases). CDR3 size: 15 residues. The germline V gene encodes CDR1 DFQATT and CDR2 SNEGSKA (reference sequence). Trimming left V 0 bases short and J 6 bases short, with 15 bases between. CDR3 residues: CSARDGGSALNEQFF. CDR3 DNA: TGCAGTGCTAGAGATGGGGGGTCAGCGCTCAATGAGCAGTTCTTC.

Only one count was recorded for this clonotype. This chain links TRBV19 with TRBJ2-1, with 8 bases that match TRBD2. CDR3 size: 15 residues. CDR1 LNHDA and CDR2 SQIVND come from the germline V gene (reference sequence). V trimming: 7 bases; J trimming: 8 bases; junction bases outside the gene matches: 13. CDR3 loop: CASTTGTSTLDEQFF. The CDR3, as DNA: TGTGCCAGTACCACAGGGACTAGTACTCTTGATGAGCAGTTCTTC.

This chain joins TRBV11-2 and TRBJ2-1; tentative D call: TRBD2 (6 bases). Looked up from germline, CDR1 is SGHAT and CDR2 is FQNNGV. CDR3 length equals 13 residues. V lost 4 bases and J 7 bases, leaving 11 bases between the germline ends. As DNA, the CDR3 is TGTGCCAGCAGCTCCCTAGCGTTAAATGAGCAGTTCTTC. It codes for CASSSLALNEQFF.

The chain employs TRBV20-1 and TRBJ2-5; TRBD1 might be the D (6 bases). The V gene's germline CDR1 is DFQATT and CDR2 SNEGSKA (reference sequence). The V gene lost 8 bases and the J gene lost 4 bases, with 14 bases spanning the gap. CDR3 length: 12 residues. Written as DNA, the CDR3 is TGCAGTCCTCTAAACAGGGCAGAGACCCAGTACTTC. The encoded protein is CSPLNRAETQYF.

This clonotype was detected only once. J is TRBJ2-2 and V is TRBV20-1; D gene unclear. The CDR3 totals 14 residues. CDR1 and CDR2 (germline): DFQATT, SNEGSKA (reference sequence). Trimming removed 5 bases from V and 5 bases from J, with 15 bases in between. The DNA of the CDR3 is TGCAGTGCTCGCCGATTAATCAGGACCGGGGAGCTGTTTTTT. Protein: CSARRLIRTGELFF.

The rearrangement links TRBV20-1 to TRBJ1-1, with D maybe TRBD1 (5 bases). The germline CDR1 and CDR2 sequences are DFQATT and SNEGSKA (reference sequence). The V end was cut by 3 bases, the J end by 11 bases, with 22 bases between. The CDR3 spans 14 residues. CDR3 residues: CSASNPRRGDDAFF. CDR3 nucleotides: TGCAGTGCTAGTAACCCGAGGAGGGGCGATGATGCTTTCTTT.

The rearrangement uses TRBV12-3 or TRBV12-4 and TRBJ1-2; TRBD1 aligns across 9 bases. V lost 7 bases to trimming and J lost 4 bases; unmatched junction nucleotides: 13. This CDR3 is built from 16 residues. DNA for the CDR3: TGTGCCAGCACCGACCCTCGGACAGGGGCGGGCTATGGCTACACCTTC. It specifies CASTDPRTGAGYGYTF.

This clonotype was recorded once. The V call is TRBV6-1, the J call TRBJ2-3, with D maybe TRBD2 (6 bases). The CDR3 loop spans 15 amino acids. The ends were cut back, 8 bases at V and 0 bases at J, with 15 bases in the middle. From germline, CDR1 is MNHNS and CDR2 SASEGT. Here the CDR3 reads CASVFSGHSTDTQYF. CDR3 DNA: TGTGCCAGCGTTTTTAGCGGACATAGCACAGATACGCAGTATTTT.

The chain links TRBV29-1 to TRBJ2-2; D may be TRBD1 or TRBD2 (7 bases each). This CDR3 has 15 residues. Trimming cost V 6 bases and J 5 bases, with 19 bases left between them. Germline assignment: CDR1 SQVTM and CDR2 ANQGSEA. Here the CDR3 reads CSVDVGRGGTGELFF. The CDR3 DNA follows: TGCAGCGTAGATGTCGGCAGGGGGGGGACCGGGGAGCTGTTTTTT.

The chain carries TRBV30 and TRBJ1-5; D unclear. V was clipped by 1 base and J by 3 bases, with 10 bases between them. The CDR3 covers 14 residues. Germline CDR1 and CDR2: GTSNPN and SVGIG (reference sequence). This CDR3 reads CAWSAGSNNQPQHF. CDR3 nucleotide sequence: TGTGCCTGGAGTGCTGGGAGCAACAATCAGCCCCAGCATTTT.

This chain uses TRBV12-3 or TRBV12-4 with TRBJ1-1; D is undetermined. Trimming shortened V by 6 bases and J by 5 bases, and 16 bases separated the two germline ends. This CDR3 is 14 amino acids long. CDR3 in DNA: TGTGCCAGCAGCCCGGTAGGTCGGGAAACTGAAGCTTTCTTT. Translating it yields CASSPVGRETEAFF.

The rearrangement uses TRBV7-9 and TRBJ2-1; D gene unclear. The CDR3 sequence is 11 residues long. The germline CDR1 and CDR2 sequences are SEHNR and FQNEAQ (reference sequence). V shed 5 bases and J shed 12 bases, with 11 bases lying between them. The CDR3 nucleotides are TGTGCCAGCAGCCCCGCCGAAAGGCAGTTCTTC. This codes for CASSPAERQFF.

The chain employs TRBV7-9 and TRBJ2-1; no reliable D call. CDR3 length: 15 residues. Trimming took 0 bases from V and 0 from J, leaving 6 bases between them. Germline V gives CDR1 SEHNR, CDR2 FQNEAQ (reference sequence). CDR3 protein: CASSLAGPSYNEQFF. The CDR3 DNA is TGTGCCAGCAGCTTAGCAGGGCCCTCCTACAATGAGCAGTTCTTC.

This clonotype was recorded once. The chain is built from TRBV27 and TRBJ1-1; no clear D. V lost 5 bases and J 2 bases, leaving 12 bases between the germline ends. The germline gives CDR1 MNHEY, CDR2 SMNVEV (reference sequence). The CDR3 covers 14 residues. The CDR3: CASSPRHLNTEAFF. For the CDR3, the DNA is TGTGCCAGCAGTCCCCGACACCTAAACACTGAAGCTTTCTTT.

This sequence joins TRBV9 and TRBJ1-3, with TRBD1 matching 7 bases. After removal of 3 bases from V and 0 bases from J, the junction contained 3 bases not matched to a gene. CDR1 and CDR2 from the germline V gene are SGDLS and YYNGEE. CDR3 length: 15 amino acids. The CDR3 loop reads CASSARDSSGNTIYF. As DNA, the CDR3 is TGTGCCAGCAGCGCACGGGACAGCTCTGGAAACACCATATATTTT.

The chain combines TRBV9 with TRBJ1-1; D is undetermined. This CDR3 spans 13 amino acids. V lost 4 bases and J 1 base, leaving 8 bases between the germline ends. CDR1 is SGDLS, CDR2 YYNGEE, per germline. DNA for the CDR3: TGTGCCAGCAGCCGAGAGGGGAACACTGAAGCTTTCTTT. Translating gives CASSREGNTEAFF.

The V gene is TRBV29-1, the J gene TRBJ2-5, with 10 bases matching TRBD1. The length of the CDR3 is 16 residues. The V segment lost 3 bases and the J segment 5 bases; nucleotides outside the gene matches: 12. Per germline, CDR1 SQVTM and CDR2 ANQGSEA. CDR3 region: CSVDSPDRGLGETQYF. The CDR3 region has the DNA TGCAGCGTTGATTCCCCCGACAGGGGGCTCGGGGAGACCCAGTACTTC.

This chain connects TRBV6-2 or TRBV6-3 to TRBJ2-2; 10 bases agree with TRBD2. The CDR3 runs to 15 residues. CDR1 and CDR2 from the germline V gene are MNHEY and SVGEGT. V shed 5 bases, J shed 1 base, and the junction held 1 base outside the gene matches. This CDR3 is CASSTSGVNTGELFF. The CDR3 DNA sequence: TGTGCCAGCAGTACTAGCGGGGTGAACACCGGGGAGCTGTTTTTT.